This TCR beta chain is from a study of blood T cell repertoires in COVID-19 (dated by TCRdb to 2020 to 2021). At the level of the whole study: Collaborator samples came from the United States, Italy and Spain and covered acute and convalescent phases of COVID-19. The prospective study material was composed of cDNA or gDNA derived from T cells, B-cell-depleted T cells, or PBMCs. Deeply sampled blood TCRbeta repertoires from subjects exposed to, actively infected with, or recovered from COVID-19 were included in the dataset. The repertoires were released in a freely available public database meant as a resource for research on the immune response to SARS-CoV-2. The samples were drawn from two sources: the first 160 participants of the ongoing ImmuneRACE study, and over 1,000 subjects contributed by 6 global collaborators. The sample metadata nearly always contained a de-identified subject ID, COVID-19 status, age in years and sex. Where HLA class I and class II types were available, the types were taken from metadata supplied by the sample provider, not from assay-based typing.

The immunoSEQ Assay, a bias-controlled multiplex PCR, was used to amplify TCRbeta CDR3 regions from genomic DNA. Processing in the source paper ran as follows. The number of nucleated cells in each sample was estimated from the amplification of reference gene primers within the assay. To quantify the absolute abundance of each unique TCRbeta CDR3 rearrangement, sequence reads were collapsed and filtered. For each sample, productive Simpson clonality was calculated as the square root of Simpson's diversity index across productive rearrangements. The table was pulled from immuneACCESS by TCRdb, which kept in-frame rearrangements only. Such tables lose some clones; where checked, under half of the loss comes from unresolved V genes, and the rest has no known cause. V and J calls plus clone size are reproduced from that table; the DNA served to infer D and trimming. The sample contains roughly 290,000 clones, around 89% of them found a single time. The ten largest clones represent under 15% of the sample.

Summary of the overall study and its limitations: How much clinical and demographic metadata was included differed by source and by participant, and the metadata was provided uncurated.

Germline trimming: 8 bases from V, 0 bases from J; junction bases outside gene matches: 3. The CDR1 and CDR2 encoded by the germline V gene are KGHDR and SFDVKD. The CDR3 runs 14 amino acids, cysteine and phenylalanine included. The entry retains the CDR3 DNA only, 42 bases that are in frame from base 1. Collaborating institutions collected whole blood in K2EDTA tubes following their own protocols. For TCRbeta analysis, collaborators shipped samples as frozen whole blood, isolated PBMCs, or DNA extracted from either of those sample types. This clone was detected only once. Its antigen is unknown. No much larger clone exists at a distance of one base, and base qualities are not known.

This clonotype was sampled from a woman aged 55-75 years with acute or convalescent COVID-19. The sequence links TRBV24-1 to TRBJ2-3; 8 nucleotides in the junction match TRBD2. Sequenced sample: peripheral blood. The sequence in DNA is TGTGCCACCACACTAGCGGATAGCACAGATACGCAGTATTTT. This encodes CATTLADSTDTQYF.